A single sample is the source of the 5 T cell receptor beta chains below, sequenced in a study of T cells in Graves' hyperthyroidism and ophthalmopathy. RNA transcripts served as the template for amplifying TCR beta CDR3 regions. A first-round RT-PCR of the TCR CDR3 used the HTBI primer set. TCRdb re-derived calls from the multiplex PCR reads in MiXCR, one entry per CDR3 protein. The table records a few hundred thousand distinct CDR3 sequences, 13% to 15% of them present only once. Sequences were obtained from blood. These receptors originate from a woman aged 40-49 years with Graves' hyperthyroidism that later progressed to Graves' ophthalmopathy.

This clonotype has a count of ten or more. The V call is TRBV2, the J call TRBJ1-4; a weak D match, TRBD1 (5 bases). The CDR3 sequence is 13 residues long. The V end was cut by 4 bases, the J end by 5 bases, with 8 bases between. Germline loops: CDR1 SNHLY, CDR2 FYNNEI. The CDR3 DNA reads TGTGCCAGCAGTGGGGACTCCAATGAAAAACTGTTTTTT. Residues: CASSGDSNEKLFF.

As to this clonotype: Possible read error: a much larger clone is one base away. V gene TRBV7-8 combines with J gene TRBJ2-7; tentatively, D is TRBD2 (5 bases). The CDR3 totals 16 residues. The germline CDR1 and CDR2 sequences are SGHVS and FQNEAQ. Trimming pared 5 bases from V and 3 bases from J, leaving 20 bases between. The CDR3 bases are TGTGCCAGCAGCGTACAGACTAATCCCAACTTCTACGAGCAGTACTTC. It specifies CASSVQTNPNFYEQYF.

This clonotype appeared many times. The rearrangement joins TRBV7-9 to TRBJ2-2, with 8 bases aligning to TRBD1. This CDR3 has 15 amino acids. Germline loops: CDR1 SEHNR, CDR2 FQNEAQ (reference sequence). Losses at the gene ends were 6 bases for V and 1 base for J; bases not matched to a gene: 4. In nucleotides, the CDR3 is TGTGCCAGCAGTTCCGGGACAGGGAACACCGGGGAGCTGTTTTTT. Its protein product is CASSSGTGNTGELFF. The whole variable domain, remainder taken from reference TRBV7-9 and TRBJ2-2, is DTGVSQNPRHKITKRGQNVTFRCDPISEHNRLYWYRQTLGQGPEFLTYFQNEAQLEKSRLLSDRFSAERPKGSFSTLEIQRTEQGDSAMYLCASSSGTGNTGELFFGEGSRLTVL.

The table lists this clonotype with many counts. CDR3 protein: CASSEGHPDSPLHF. The CDR3 DNA reads TGTGCCAGCAGTGAGGGCCATCCGGATTCACCCCTCCACTTT. This chain uses TRBV2 with TRBJ1-6; D remains unclear. This CDR3 spans 14 amino acids. Per germline, CDR1 SNHLY and CDR2 FYNNEI. Trimming shortened V by 3 bases and J by 8 bases, and 11 bases separated the two germline ends.

The genes are TRBV11-2 and TRBJ2-7; D is unresolved. The germline V gene encodes CDR1 SGHAT and CDR2 FQNNGV. The CDR3 runs to 13 residues. Trimming removed 8 bases at V and 0 bases at J, with 11 bases between. Here the CDR3 DNA reads TGTGCCAGCGGACCGGGCCGCTCCTACGAGCAGTACTTC. Its protein product is CASGPGRSYEQYF.